These T cell receptor beta chains were read from a single sample in a study of T cell responses to AZD1222 COVID-19 vaccine. Generated by immunoSEQ multiplex PCR, the TCRdb table keeps only in-frame clones and is missing some. The table lists about 120,000 clones, approximately 90% of them singletons. Sample: peripheral blood, taken on day 0 of AZD1222 vaccination. The receptors stem from an adult in good health. The CDR3 runs from the conserved cysteine through the conserved F or W. D genes are given only for firm matches. Not every row has a clone size; where given, it reads once, few, many or a size class.

cdr3_aa cdr3_nt j_call clone_size v_call d_call cdr3_length
CAISDKQDVYNEQFF TGTGCCATCAGTGACAAGCAGGACGTTTACAATGAGCAGTTCTTC TRBJ2-1 NA TRBV10-3 NA 15
CASSDLVPTRFQYF TGTGCCAGCAGTGATTTGGTCCCCACTCGGTTTCAGTACTTC TRBJ2-7 once TRBV2 NA 14
CASSVLGVMNTEAFF TGTGCCAGCAGCGTATTGGGGGTGATGAACACTGAAGCTTTCTTT TRBJ1-1 NA TRBV9 NA 15
CASSRDTFYEQYF TGTGCCAGCAGCCGCGACACCTTCTACGAGCAGTACTTC TRBJ2-7 NA TRBV6-2/TRBV6-3 NA 13
CASSLEGSGANVLTF TGTGCCAGCAGCTTAGAGGGCTCTGGGGCCAACGTCCTGACTTTC TRBJ2-6 once TRBV7-6 NA 15
CASSFGSTDYGYTF TGTGCCAGCAGCTTTGGCTCTACTGATTATGGCTACACCTTC TRBJ1-2 few TRBV7-2 NA 14
CASTVSGGAYNEQFF TGTGCCAGCACCGTTAGCGGGGGGGCGTACAATGAGCAGTTCTTC TRBJ2-1 NA TRBV7-3 TRBD2 15
CASSLGGAGREQYF TGCGCCAGCAGCTTAGGGGGGGCTGGACGCGAGCAGTACTTC TRBJ2-7 NA TRBV5-1 NA 14
CASSPGRVAYEQYF TGTGCCAGCTCACCGGGCAGGGTCGCGTACGAGCAGTACTTC TRBJ2-7 NA TRBV18 NA 14
CALTQGHGLAYEQYF TGTGCCCTAACCCAAGGCCATGGGCTTGCCTACGAGCAGTACTTC TRBJ2-7 NA TRBV6-5 NA 15
CATSDFSRTSGGAGEQFF TGTGCCACCAGTGATTTCAGTCGGACTAGCGGGGGGGCAGGAGAGCAGTTCTTC TRBJ2-1 NA TRBV24-1 TRBD2 18
CASSLTDVTEAFF TGTGCCAGCAGCTTAACCGATGTGACTGAAGCTTTCTTT TRBJ1-1 NA TRBV7-6 NA 13
CASSQVSGLETQYF TGCGCCAGCAGCCAAGTTTCCGGGTTGGAGACCCAGTACTTC TRBJ2-5 NA TRBV4-1 NA 14
CASSPPGQVTDTQYF TGTGCCAGCAGTCCACCGGGACAGGTAACAGATACGCAGTATTTT TRBJ2-3 NA TRBV27 TRBD1 15
CASSLGTGTEAFF TGTGCCAGCAGTCTCGGGACAGGGACTGAAGCTTTCTTT TRBJ1-1 NA TRBV12-3/TRBV12-4 TRBD1 13
CASSQVLGTYGYTF TGTGCCAGCAGCCAAGTTCTGGGAACCTATGGCTACACCTTC TRBJ1-2 once TRBV3-1/TRBV3-2 NA 14
CASKRQGLYGYTF TGTGCCAGCAAGCGCCAGGGGCTGTATGGCTACACCTTC TRBJ1-2 once TRBV27 NA 13
CATSDLEGWLFF TGTGCCACCAGTGATTTGGAGGGTTGGCTGTTTTTT TRBJ1-4 NA TRBV24-1 NA 12
CASSLVGRLDGRF TGTGCCAGCAGTTTAGTGGGTCGCTTGGACGGCCGCTTC TRBJ2-7 NA TRBV12-3/TRBV12-4 NA 13
CASSVSDLSTDTQYF TGTGCCAGCAGCGTGTCAGACCTTAGCACAGATACGCAGTATTTT TRBJ2-3 NA TRBV9 NA 15
CAISDNRDEAFF TGTGCCATCAGTGATAACAGGGATGAAGCTTTCTTT TRBJ1-1 NA TRBV10-3 NA 12
CASSSSDTQYF TGTGCCAGCAGCTCATCAGATACGCAGTATTTT TRBJ2-3 NA TRBV7-9 NA 11
CASSYSSYEQYF TGTGCCAGCAGCTACAGCTCCTACGAGCAGTACTTC TRBJ2-7 NA TRBV7-2 NA 12
CARQNSGNTIYF TGTGCCAGACAGAACTCTGGAAACACCATATATTTT TRBJ1-3 NA TRBV6-5 NA 12
CASSRSDRLSGYTF TGCGCCAGCAGCCGGTCAGACCGTCTCTCCGGCTACACCTTC TRBJ1-2 NA TRBV4-3 NA 14
CASGGQGGYRGYTF TGTGCCAGCGGCGGTCAGGGAGGGTATAGGGGCTACACCTTC TRBJ1-2 NA TRBV7-9 NA 14
CAWSGGQGQQYF TGTGCCTGGAGTGGGGGACAGGGTCAGCAGTACTTC TRBJ2-7 NA TRBV30 TRBD1 12
CASSTGQGAGYANEKLFF TGTGCCAGTAGTACCGGACAGGGGGCCGGATACGCTAATGAAAAACTGTTTTTT TRBJ1-4 NA TRBV19 TRBD1 18
CASSYGVRADTEAFF TGTGCCAGCAGTTACGGGGTTCGAGCGGACACTGAAGCTTTCTTT TRBJ1-1 NA TRBV6-5 NA 15
CASSPTNAQETQYF TGTGCCAGCAGCCCGACCAACGCACAAGAGACCCAGTACTTC TRBJ2-5 NA TRBV6-2/TRBV6-3 NA 14
CASSLLEKLFF TGTGCCAGCAGCTTACTTGAAAAACTGTTTTTT TRBJ1-4 few TRBV7-2 NA 11
CASSLGTGKINQPQHF TGTGCCAGCAGCTTAGGTACAGGCAAGATCAATCAGCCCCAGCATTTT TRBJ1-5 NA TRBV7-2 NA 16
CASSQDFEQPQHF TGCGCCAGCAGCCAAGATTTTGAGCAGCCCCAGCATTTT TRBJ1-5 NA TRBV4-3 NA 13
CASSLVAGGGTEAFF TGTGCCAGCAGCTTAGTAGCAGGGGGAGGCACTGAAGCTTTCTTT TRBJ1-1 NA TRBV7-2 TRBD1 15
CASSLRLALRDTQYF TGCGCCAGCAGCCTCAGACTAGCGCTTCGGGATACGCAGTATTTT TRBJ2-3 NA TRBV10-2 TRBD2 15
CASSQQGWNEQFF TGTGCCAGCTCACAACAGGGATGGAATGAGCAGTTCTTC TRBJ2-1 NA TRBV18 NA 13
CASSSSPGMNTEAFF TGTGCCAGCAGCTCCTCACCAGGTATGAACACTGAAGCTTTCTTT TRBJ1-1 NA TRBV7-2 NA 15